This record concerns one T cell receptor (beta chain) sequence. The antigen is unknown. These data belong to a study of cytomegalovirus exposure and HLA in healthy donors. About the study: According to later analysis, the same platform produced the roughly 120 validation and 600 to 800 first-cohort repertoires.

V lost 6 bases and J lost 9, with 15 bases in between. The CDR3 sequence is 12 residues long. Germline V lookup: CDR1 SNHLY, CDR2 FYNNEI. Sequencing was performed with immunoSEQ multiplex PCR; in TCRdb, only in-frame clones are kept and a portion is missing. The sample shows roughly 330,000 clones, approximately 90% of them seen only once. Study-level results: The authors enumerated around 150 TCR beta chains as linked to cytomegalovirus. Cytomegalovirus status, reportedly, was diagnosed with high specificity and sensitivity by the classifier.

The rearrangement links TRBV2 to TRBJ2-7; D perhaps matches TRBD1 (6 bases). The TCR comes from a woman between 25 and 40 years old in good health and CMV-seropositive. Sequencing input: PBMCs. CDR3 loop: CASRQTGTLQYF. In DNA, the CDR3 is TGTGCCAGCAGACAAACCGGGACACTGCAGTACTTC.